This T cell receptor beta chain was documented in a study of CD8 T cells in Susac syndrome. Random hexamers were used to reverse transcribe an amount of about 0.45 to 1 ug RNA. TCRdb independently ran MiXCR on the immunoSEQ multiplex PCR reads; one entry per CDR3 protein. The sample includes 120,000 or so distinct CDR3 sequences, about 94% of them seen just once. Sequenced: CD4+ T cells from PBMCs. The receptor was isolated from a human donor with multiple sclerosis.

CDR3 nucleotide sequence: TGTGCCAGCAGCGTAGCTACAGGGGGTTCCTACAATGAGCAGTTCTTC. Translation: CASSVATGGSYNEQFF. The chain uses TRBV9 and TRBJ2-1; the match to TRBD1 covers 8 bases. The V gene end was trimmed by 0 bases and the J gene end by 1 base; junction bases not matched to a gene: 3. There are 16 residues in the CDR3. From germline, CDR1 is SGDLS and CDR2 YYNGEE.